The 24 T cell receptor beta chains in this list originate from one sample, sequenced in a study of T-cell reconstitution after alpha-beta-depleted transplantation in children (dated by TCRdb to between 2015 and 2016). The treatment or condition label on this specimen signifies: allogeneic hematopoietic cell transplantation with graft depleted of TCRalphabeta T cells and CD19 B cells. Library preparation employed PCR. TCRdb records Illumina HiSeq 2500 as the sequencer. Molecular barcoding was employed in the preparation of TCR libraries, with unique molecular identifiers being used to normalize TCRbeta repertoire quantification. TCRdb reprocessed the public reads (quality trimming at Q25 with fastp, clone calling with MiXCR) and kept in-frame beta chains. Rows with a matching CDR3 protein are joined into one entry that keeps the most common DNA and genes. The table for this sample lists a few hundred thousand distinct CDR3 sequences; 10% to 15% of them were counted only once. 2.2% of the sample belongs to the ten largest clones.

The sequencing here drew on PBMCs, mostly from graft donor cells, taken 360 days after TCRalphabeta/CD19-depleted stem cell transplant. These TCRs come from a male patient younger than 18 who had a stem cell transplant for acute myeloid leukemia, so the T cells may come from the graft donor.

The chain has TRBV5-1 and TRBJ2-5; D is unclear. Germline values: CDR1 SGHRS, CDR2 YFSETQ. Trimming stripped 0 bases from V and 5 bases from J, with 11 bases between. The CDR3 length is 14 residues. CDR3 in amino acids: CASSLEGSGETQYF. The CDR3 nucleotides read TGCGCCAGCAGCTTGGAAGGGTCTGGGGAGACCCAGTACTTC.

The chain combines TRBV7-2 with TRBJ2-3; 10 nucleotides agree with TRBD2. Trimming cost V 0 bases and J 0 bases; bases outside gene matches: 3. The CDR3 spans 17 residues. CDR1 is SGHTA, CDR2 FQGNSA, per germline. In DNA form, the CDR3 reads TGTGCCAGCAGCTTAGCGGCTAGCGGGAGCAGCACAGATACGCAGTATTTT. It yields the protein CASSLAASGSSTDTQYF. Complete variable domain (other parts from reference TRBV7-2 and TRBJ2-3): GAGVSQSPSNKVTEKGKDVELRCDPISGHTALYWYRQSLGQGLEFLIYFQGNSAPDKSGLPSDRFSAERTGGSVSTLTIQRTQQEDSAVYLCASSLAASGSSTDTQYFGPGTRLTVL.

The genes are TRBV29-1 and TRBJ1-1; possibly TRBD1 for D (5 bases). The V and J ends lost 4 bases and 0 bases respectively, with 15 bases between them. The CDR3 covers 15 residues. From germline, CDR1 is SQVTM and CDR2 ANQGSEA. The chain's CDR3 is CSVVGGSGLNTEAFF. DNA for the CDR3: TGCAGCGTTGTCGGGGGGTCGGGTCTGAACACTGAAGCTTTCTTT.

This clonotype was seen at least ten times. The V call is TRBV29-1, the J call TRBJ2-3; tentatively, D is TRBD1 or TRBD2 (6 bases each). Germline loops: CDR1 SQVTM, CDR2 ANQGSEA. There are 14 residues in the CDR3. Trimming took 8 bases from V and 4 from J, leaving 19 bases between them. CDR3 protein: CSFSKRGAADTQYF. CDR3 bases: TGCAGCTTCTCAAAGAGGGGGGCTGCAGATACGCAGTATTTT.

As concerns this clonotype: An end of the junction does not agree with germline; a read error may underlie this. This rearrangement joins TRBV2 to TRBJ2-1; D uncertain. There are 11 residues in the CDR3. Germline lookup yields CDR1 SNHLY and CDR2 FYNNEI. The CDR3 spells CASSEAGEQFF. DNA for the CDR3: TGTGCCAGCAGCGAAGCTGGTGAGCAGTTCTTC.

This clonotype was recorded at least ten times. The chain is built from TRBV7-8 and TRBJ2-7, with no clear D. The CDR3 length is 14 residues. Germline V gene sequence: CDR1 SGHVS, CDR2 FQNEAQ. Trimming cost V 2 bases and J 2 bases, with 10 bases left between them. This CDR3 reads CASSLHVRTYEQYF. DNA of the CDR3: TGTGCCAGCAGCTTACATGTCAGGACCTACGAGCAGTACTTC.

The chain combines TRBV12-3 or TRBV12-4 with TRBJ2-3; D remains ambiguous. V gave up 3 bases and J gave up 0 bases, with 13 bases separating them. This CDR3 has 16 residues. The CDR3 DNA reads as TGTGCCAGCAGTTTCCTAGGGCCCGTAAGCACAGATACGCAGTATTTT. It encodes CASSFLGPVSTDTQYF.

This chain links TRBV6-2 or TRBV6-3 with TRBJ2-7; D might be TRBD1 (6 bases). Trimming cost V 5 bases and J 3 bases, with 14 bases left between them. The germline CDR1 and CDR2 sequences are MNHEY and SVGEGT. The CDR3 extends over 14 amino acids. The chain's CDR3 is CASSRGQIFYEQYF. The DNA of the CDR3 is TGTGCCAGCAGTCGCGGACAGATTTTCTACGAGCAGTACTTC.

A few counts support this clonotype. The chain joins TRBV7-6 to TRBJ2-7, with 7 bases identical to TRBD1. The CDR3 is 15 residues long. Germline values: CDR1 SGHVS, CDR2 FNYEAQ. J was trimmed by 0 bases and V by 5 bases; bases with no gene match: 7. CDR3 DNA sequence: TGTGCCAGCAGCCTAACAGGGGAACCCTCCTACGAGCAGTACTTC. It yields the protein CASSLTGEPSYEQYF.

This clonotype was seen a handful of times. This chain connects TRBV6-6 to TRBJ2-1, with no clear D. This CDR3 is 12 amino acids long. Germline CDR1 and CDR2: MNHNY and SVGAGI (reference sequence). V lost 8 bases, J lost 5 bases, and 10 bases lay in between. The CDR3 DNA sequence: TGTGCCAGCTACCGCACCAACAATGAGCAGTTCTTC. Protein: CASYRTNNEQFF.

This clonotype was detected a few times. The chain combines TRBV4-2 with TRBJ1-5; a possible D gene is TRBD1 (5 bases). This CDR3 region has 16 residues. Looked up from germline, CDR1 is LGHNA and CDR2 is YNFKEQ. V lost 0 bases and J 1 base, leaving 10 bases between the germline ends. CDR3 DNA: TGTGCCAGCAGCCAAGAGCAGGGTCTGAGCAATCAGCCCCAGCATTTT. Translation: CASSQEQGLSNQPQHF.

V is TRBV20-1 and J is TRBJ2-7; TRBD2 is a possible D gene (6 bases). The germline CDR1 and CDR2 sequences are DFQATT and SNEGSKA (reference sequence). Trimming removed 0 bases at V and 4 bases at J, with 22 bases between. This CDR3 has 17 residues. The CDR3 DNA reads TGCAGTGCTAGAGATCCCTCCTCCGGAGGGAGTAATTACGAGCAGTACTTC. This gives the protein CSARDPSSGGSNYEQYF.

This clonotype was counted only a few times. The chain joins TRBV12-3 or TRBV12-4 to TRBJ2-1; 9 nucleotides match TRBD1. Trimming cost V 7 bases and J 12 bases; bases outside gene matches: 16. This CDR3 has 15 residues. The CDR3: CASTPNRGRWAAQFF. The CDR3 DNA reads TGTGCCAGCACCCCAAACAGGGGGCGCTGGGCGGCGCAGTTCTTC.

The CDR3 DNA reads TGTGCCAGCAGCCCCTATAAGGGTGCCGGGGAGACCCAGTACTTC. Its protein is CASSPYKGAGETQYF. The rearrangement uses TRBV11-2 and TRBJ2-5; D is ambiguous. V was shortened by 5 bases and J by 5 bases, with 18 bases between the two germline ends. This CDR3 spans 15 amino acids. Looked up from germline, CDR1 is SGHAT and CDR2 is FQNNGV.

This clonotype was recorded a few times. CDR3 loop: CASSYIPGGSIYNEQFF. The CDR3 coding sequence is TGTGCCAGCAGCTATATTCCGGGGGGGTCCATATACAATGAGCAGTTCTTC. The V gene is TRBV7-2, the J gene TRBJ2-1, with 8 positions matching TRBD2. Germline assignment: CDR1 SGHTA and CDR2 FQGNSA. This CDR3 has 17 residues. V shed 4 bases, J shed 4 bases, and the junction held 12 bases outside the gene matches. Based on the CDR3 plus reference TRBV7-2 and TRBJ2-1, the full variable domain is GAGVSQSPSNKVTEKGKDVELRCDPISGHTALYWYRQSLGQGLEFLIYFQGNSAPDKSGLPSDRFSAERTGGSVSTLTIQRTQQEDSAVYLCASSYIPGGSIYNEQFFGPGTRLTVL.

The chain has TRBV20-1 and TRBJ2-4, with D possibly being TRBD1 (6 bases). There are 12 residues in the CDR3. V lost 6 bases to trimming and J lost 9 bases, with 15 bases between them. Germline V gene sequence: CDR1 DFQATT, CDR2 SNEGSKA (reference sequence). CDR3 DNA: TGCAGTGCCGGGACACCCTTAGGCATTCAGTACTTC. Amino acids: CSAGTPLGIQYF.

This clonotype was observed a single time. The J gene is TRBJ2-7, the V gene TRBV6-1, with D uncertain. The CDR3 runs to 12 residues. Germline V lookup: CDR1 MNHNS, CDR2 SASEGT. V was cut by 6 bases and J by 4 bases, with 10 bases left in between. This CDR3 is CASRNNLYEQYF. The CDR3 coding sequence is TGTGCCAGCAGAAACAACCTTTACGAGCAGTACTTC.

This clonotype appeared a few times. The chain employs TRBV7-9 and TRBJ2-7; 8 nucleotides align to TRBD2. Looked up from germline, CDR1 is SEHNR and CDR2 is FQNEAQ (reference sequence). The CDR3 runs to 15 residues. The J segment lost 5 bases and the V segment lost 1 base, leaving 7 bases of the junction unmatched. The CDR3 protein is CASSLDLAGEHEQYF. For the CDR3, the DNA is TGTGCCAGCAGCTTAGACCTAGCGGGTGAGCACGAGCAGTACTTC.

The chain employs TRBV20-1 and TRBJ2-7; TRBD1 is a possible D gene (5 bases). This CDR3 is built from 12 residues. The germline V and J ends were trimmed by 1 base and 4 bases, with 8 bases remaining between them. The V gene's germline CDR1 is DFQATT and CDR2 SNEGSKA (reference sequence). The DNA for the CDR3 is TGCAGTGCTAGAGCAGGGTGGTACGAGCAGTACTTC. This sequence encodes CSARAGWYEQYF.

The chain joins TRBV19 to TRBJ2-1; D assignment may be TRBD1 or TRBD2 (6 bases each). Germline assignment: CDR1 LNHDA and CDR2 SQIVND (reference sequence). There are 13 residues in the CDR3. V was cut by 5 bases and J by 8 bases, with 13 bases left in between. DNA of the CDR3: TGTGCCAGTAGTCCGATGAGGGGGGATGAGCAGTTCTTC. Protein sequence: CASSPMRGDEQFF.

This clonotype was counted at least ten times. The V call is TRBV29-1, the J call TRBJ2-5; either TRBD1 or TRBD2 may supply D (5 bases each). Trimming stripped 3 bases from V and 4 bases from J, with 9 bases between. CDR1 and CDR2 from the germline V gene are SQVTM and ANQGSEA. CDR3 size: 12 residues. CDR3 DNA: TGCAGCGTTGAGGGACCGCCAGAGACCCAGTACTTC. Translating it yields CSVEGPPETQYF.

This clonotype was seen only a few times. The J gene is TRBJ2-3, the V gene TRBV20-1; D possibly corresponds to TRBD2 (6 bases). V lost 3 bases and J lost 3, with 13 bases in between. Germline V gene data show CDR1 as DFQATT and CDR2 as SNEGSKA (reference sequence). The CDR3 length is 14 residues. CDR3 DNA sequence: TGCAGTGCTAGCGGGAGTAGGATTACAGATACGCAGTATTTT. Amino acid sequence: CSASGSRITDTQYF.

The chain links TRBV28 to TRBJ1-4; D is uncertain. Germline lookup yields CDR1 MDHEN and CDR2 SYDVKM. V lost 6 bases to trimming and J lost 5 bases, with 7 bases between them. The CDR3 runs to 12 residues. CDR3 coding DNA: TGTGCCAGCAGGTCGGGAAATGAAAAACTGTTTTTT. Its protein product is CASRSGNEKLFF.

J is TRBJ2-1 and V is TRBV28, with TRBD2 matching 8 bases. The germline CDR1 and CDR2 sequences are MDHEN and SYDVKM. J lost 10 bases, V lost 5 bases, and 10 bases had no gene match. This CDR3 is 14 amino acids long. The CDR3 here is CASSLGTRTREQFF. For the CDR3, the DNA is TGTGCCAGCAGTCTCGGGACTAGAACGAGGGAGCAGTTCTTC.